This record looks at one T cell receptor (beta chain) sequence and its context. The study counted Cohort 3 donors as recovered given two negative PCRs, clearance, or symptom resolution. This table comes from immunoSEQ multiplex PCR, and its TCRdb copy is limited to in-frame clones, with some not included. The sample consists of some 340,000 clones, roughly four fifths of them appearing once. These data are taken from a study of blood T cell repertoires in COVID-19. Germline V gene lookup returns CDR1 MNHEY and CDR2 SVGAGI. The trim removed 6 bases at V and 5 bases at J, leaving 8 bases unmatched. This CDR3 contains 14 residues.

Sequenced sample: PBMCs or T cells enriched from blood (not recorded which). The source of this sequence is a woman aged 45-59 years who had recovered from COVID-19. The chain has TRBV6-5 and TRBJ2-7, with 9 bases matching TRBD1. CDR3 in amino acids: CASSAEQGAHEQYF. As DNA, the CDR3 is TGTGCCAGCAGCGCTGAACAGGGGGCCCACGAGCAGTACTTC.